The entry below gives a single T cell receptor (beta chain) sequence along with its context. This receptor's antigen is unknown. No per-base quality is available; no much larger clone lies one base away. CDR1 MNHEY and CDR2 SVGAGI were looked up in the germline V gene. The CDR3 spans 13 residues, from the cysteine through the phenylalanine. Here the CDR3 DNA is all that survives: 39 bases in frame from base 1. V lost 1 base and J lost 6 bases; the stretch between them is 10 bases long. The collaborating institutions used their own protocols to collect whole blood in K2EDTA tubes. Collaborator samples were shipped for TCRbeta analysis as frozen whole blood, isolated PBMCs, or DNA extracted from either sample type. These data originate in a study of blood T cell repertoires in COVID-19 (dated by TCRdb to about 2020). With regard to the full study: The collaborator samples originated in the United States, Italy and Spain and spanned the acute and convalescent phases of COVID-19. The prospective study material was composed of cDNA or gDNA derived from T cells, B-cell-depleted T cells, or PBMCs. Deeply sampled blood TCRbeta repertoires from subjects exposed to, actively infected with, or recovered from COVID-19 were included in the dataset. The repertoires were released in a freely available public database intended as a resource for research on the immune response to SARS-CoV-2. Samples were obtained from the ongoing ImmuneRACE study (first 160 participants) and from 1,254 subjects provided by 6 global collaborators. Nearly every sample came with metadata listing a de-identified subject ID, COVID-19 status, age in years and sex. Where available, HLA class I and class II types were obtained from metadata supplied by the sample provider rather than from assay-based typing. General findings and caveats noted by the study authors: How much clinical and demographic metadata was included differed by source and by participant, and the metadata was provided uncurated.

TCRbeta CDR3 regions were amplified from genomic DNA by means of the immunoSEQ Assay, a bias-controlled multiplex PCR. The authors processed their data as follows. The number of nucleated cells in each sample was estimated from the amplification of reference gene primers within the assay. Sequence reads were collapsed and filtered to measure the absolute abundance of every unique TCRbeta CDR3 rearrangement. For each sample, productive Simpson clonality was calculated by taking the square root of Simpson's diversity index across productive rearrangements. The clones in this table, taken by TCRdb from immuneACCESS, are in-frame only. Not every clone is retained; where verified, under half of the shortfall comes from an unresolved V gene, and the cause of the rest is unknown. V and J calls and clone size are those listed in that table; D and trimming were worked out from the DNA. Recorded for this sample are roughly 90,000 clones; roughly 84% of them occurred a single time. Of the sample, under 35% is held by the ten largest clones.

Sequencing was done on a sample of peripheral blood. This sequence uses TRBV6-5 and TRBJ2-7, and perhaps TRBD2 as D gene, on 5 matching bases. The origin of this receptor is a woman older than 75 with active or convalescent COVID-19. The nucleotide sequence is TGTGCCAGCAGTTACTGCGGGCCGTCCGAGCAGTACTTC. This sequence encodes CASSYCGPSEQYF.